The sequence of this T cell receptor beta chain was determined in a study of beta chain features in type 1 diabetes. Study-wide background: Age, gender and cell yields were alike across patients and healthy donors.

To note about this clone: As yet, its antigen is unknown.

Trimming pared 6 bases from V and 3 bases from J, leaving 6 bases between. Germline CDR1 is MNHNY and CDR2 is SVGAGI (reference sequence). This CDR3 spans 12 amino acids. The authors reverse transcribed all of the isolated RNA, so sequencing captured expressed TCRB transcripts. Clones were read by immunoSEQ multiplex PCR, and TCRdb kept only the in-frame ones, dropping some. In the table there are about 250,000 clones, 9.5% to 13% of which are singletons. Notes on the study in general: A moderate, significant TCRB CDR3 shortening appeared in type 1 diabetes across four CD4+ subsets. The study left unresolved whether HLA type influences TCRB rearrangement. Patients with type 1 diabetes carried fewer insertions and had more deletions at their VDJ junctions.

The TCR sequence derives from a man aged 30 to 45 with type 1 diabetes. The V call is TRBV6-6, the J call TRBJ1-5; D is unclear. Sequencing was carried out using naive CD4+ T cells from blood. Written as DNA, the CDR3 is TGTGCCAGCAGAGGAGCCAATCAGCCCCAGCATTTT. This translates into CASRGANQPQHF.